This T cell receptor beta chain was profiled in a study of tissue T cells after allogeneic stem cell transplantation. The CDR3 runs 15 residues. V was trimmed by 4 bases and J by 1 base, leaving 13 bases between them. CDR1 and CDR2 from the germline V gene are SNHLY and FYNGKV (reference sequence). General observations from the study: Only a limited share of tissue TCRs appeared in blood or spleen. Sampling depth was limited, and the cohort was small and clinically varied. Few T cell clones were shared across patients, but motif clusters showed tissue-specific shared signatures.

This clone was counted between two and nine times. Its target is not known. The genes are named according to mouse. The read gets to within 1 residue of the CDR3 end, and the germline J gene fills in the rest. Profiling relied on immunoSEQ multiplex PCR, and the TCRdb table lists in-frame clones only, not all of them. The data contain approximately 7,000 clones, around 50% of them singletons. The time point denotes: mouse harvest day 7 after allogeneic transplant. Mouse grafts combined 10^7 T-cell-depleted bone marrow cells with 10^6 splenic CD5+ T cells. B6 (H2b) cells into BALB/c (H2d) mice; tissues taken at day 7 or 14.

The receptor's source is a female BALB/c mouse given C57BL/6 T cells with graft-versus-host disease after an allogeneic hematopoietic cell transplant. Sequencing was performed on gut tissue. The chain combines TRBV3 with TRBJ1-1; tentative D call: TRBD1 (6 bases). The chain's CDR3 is CASSSPGGANTEVFF. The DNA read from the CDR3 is TGTGCCAGCAGCTCCCCGGGGGGGGCGAACACAGAAGTCTTC.